This TCR beta chain was documented in a study of spatial heterogeneity in lung cancer. Overall study context: Beta-chain sequences were consistently detected more often than alpha-chain sequences.

The table lists this clonotype with a few counts. The time point here: sample taken at primary tumor resection. The input material, whole RNA from tumor, nontumor lung or frozen PBMC, was sequenced unsorted. A single record per CDR3 protein comes from TCRdb applying MiXCR to the 5' RACE reads. The sample consists of 40,000 to 50,000 distinct CDR3 sequences, around 7.6% of them appearing once. With 6 bases removed from V and 1 base from J, the gap between germline ends came to 15 bases. This CDR3 has 15 amino acids. Per the germline V gene, CDR1 is LGHNA and CDR2 is YSLEER. Sequenced here: PBMCs, sampled at surgery. The receptor was isolated from a female donor with early-stage non-small cell lung cancer. V is TRBV4-3 and J is TRBJ1-1; D call uncertain. The CDR3 reads CASRKDRTGNTEAFF. The CDR3 DNA follows: TGCGCCAGCAGGAAGGACCGCACGGGGAACACTGAAGCTTTCTTT.